This record looks at one TCR beta chain sequence and its context. Its specificity is unknown. Trimming took 5 bases from V and 8 from J; bases not matched to a gene: 17. Germline assignment: CDR1 GTSNPN and CDR2 SVGIG (reference sequence). This CDR3 is built from 16 residues. Sequencing was performed with immunoSEQ multiplex PCR; in TCRdb, only in-frame clones are kept and a portion is missing. The sample includes roughly 100,000 clones, 80% to 95% of them seen just once. The entry originates in a study of graft-versus-host responses after intestinal transplantation. Background on the study: Isolated intestinal, liver-intestinal, or multivisceral transplants had been given to the recipients.

The receptor was derived from a human donor who was the organ donor for an intestinal transplant. The material was unstimulated CD8+ T cells sorted from spleen or lymph node cells, obtained before transplant. The V call is TRBV30, the J call TRBJ2-1, with TRBD2 identical over 8 bases. The CDR3 DNA sequence: TGTGCCTGGGAAAGTTTTAATAGCGGGAAGTTACATGAGCAGTTCTTC. Translation: CAWESFNSGKLHEQFF. Based on the CDR3 plus reference TRBV30 and TRBJ2-1, the full variable domain is SQTIHQWPATLVQPVGSPLSLECTVEGTSNPNLYWYRQAAGRGLQLLFYSVGIGQISSEVPQNLSASRPQDRQFILSSKKLLLSDSGFYLCAWESFNSGKLHEQFFGPGTRLTVL.